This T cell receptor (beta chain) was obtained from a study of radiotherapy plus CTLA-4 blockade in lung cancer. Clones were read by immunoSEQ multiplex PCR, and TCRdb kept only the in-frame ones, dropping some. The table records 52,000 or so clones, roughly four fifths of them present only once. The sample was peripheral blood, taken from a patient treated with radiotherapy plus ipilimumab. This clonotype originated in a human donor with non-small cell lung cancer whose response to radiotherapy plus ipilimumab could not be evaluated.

CDR3 sequence reads: CASVRWPNTEAFF. CDR3 DNA: TGTGCCAGCGTCAGGTGGCCGAACACTGAAGCTTTCTTT. The chain joins TRBV6-1 to TRBJ1-1; no reliable D call. V was clipped by 8 bases and J by 1 base, with 11 bases between them. Germline CDR1 is MNHNS and CDR2 is SASEGT. The CDR3 sequence is 13 residues long.